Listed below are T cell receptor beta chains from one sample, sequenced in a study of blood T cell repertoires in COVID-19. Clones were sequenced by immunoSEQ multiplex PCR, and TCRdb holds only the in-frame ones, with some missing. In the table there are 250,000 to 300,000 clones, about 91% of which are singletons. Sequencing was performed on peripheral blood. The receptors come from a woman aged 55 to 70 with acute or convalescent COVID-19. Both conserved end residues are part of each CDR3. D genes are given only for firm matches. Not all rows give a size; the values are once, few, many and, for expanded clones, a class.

cdr3_nt: TGTGCCAGCAGTTACCCTACAGGTTTCACAGATACGCAGTATTTT; cdr3_aa: CASSYPTGFTDTQYF; d_call: .; clone_size: .; v_call: TRBV6-2/TRBV6-3; j_call: TRBJ2-3
cdr3_nt: TGTGCCAGCAGCCGTCGACAGGGGGCGCGTGGCTACACCTTC; cdr3_aa: CASSRRQGARGYTF; d_call: TRBD1; clone_size: .; v_call: TRBV28; j_call: TRBJ1-2
cdr3_nt: TGTGCCAGCCGATGGGGGACAGGGGCCTCACCCCTCCACTTT; cdr3_aa: CASRWGTGASPLHF; d_call: TRBD1; clone_size: .; v_call: TRBV19; j_call: TRBJ1-6
cdr3_nt: TGCGCCAGCAGCTTTCTACAGGGAGCCTCCTACGAGCAGTACTTC; cdr3_aa: CASSFLQGASYEQYF; d_call: .; clone_size: .; v_call: TRBV5-1; j_call: TRBJ2-7
cdr3_nt: TGTGCCAGCAGTTACTCGGGGTGGAGGCAGCCCCAGCATTTT; cdr3_aa: CASSYSGWRQPQHF; d_call: .; clone_size: .; v_call: TRBV6-2/TRBV6-3; j_call: TRBJ1-5
cdr3_nt: TGCGCCAGCAGCTTGCAGGGCTCCGAGCAGTACTTC; cdr3_aa: CASSLQGSEQYF; d_call: .; clone_size: .; v_call: TRBV5-1; j_call: TRBJ2-7
cdr3_nt: TGTGCCATCAGTTCAAAAGGGACAGGGGGAGACGAGCAGTACTTC; cdr3_aa: CAISSKGTGGDEQYF; d_call: TRBD1; clone_size: once; v_call: TRBV10-3; j_call: TRBJ2-7
cdr3_nt: TGTGCCAGCAGCCAAGACGCCCAGCGGGGGGGAGAGAGCACAGATACGCAGTATTTT; cdr3_aa: CASSQDAQRGGESTDTQYF; d_call: TRBD2; clone_size: .; v_call: TRBV4-2; j_call: TRBJ2-3
cdr3_nt: TGTGCCAGCAGACGACCCAGGGGGCGGGGGAACACTGAAGCTTTCTTT; cdr3_aa: CASRRPRGRGNTEAFF; d_call: TRBD1; clone_size: .; v_call: TRBV3-1/TRBV3-2; j_call: TRBJ1-1
cdr3_nt: TGTGCCAGCAGACTGACAGGGGTATTCTACGAGCAGTACTTC; cdr3_aa: CASRLTGVFYEQYF; d_call: TRBD1; clone_size: .; v_call: TRBV27; j_call: TRBJ2-7
cdr3_nt: TGTGCCAGTAGTATAGGGACAGGGTTATTGAATGAGCAGTTCTTC; cdr3_aa: CASSIGTGLLNEQFF; d_call: TRBD1; clone_size: .; v_call: TRBV19; j_call: TRBJ2-1
cdr3_nt: TGTGCCAGCAGCCAAGACCAGTACTCACCCCTCCACTTT; cdr3_aa: CASSQDQYSPLHF; d_call: .; clone_size: .; v_call: TRBV4-2; j_call: TRBJ1-6
cdr3_nt: TGTGCTAGTGGCAGGGACATTCACGAGCAGTACTTC; cdr3_aa: CASGRDIHEQYF; d_call: .; clone_size: .; v_call: TRBV12-5; j_call: TRBJ2-7
cdr3_nt: TGTGCCAGCAGCTCATCGATTACTAGCGGGAGGGCCTATACCGGGGAGCTGTTTTTT; cdr3_aa: CASSSSITSGRAYTGELFF; d_call: TRBD2; clone_size: .; v_call: TRBV11-2; j_call: TRBJ2-2
cdr3_nt: TGTGCCAGCAGGGTACAGGGGACGAACACCGGGGAGCTGTTTTTT; cdr3_aa: CASRVQGTNTGELFF; d_call: TRBD1; clone_size: .; v_call: TRBV2; j_call: TRBJ2-2
cdr3_nt: TGTGCCAGCAGGCCCGGGACTAGCGGTTGGCACTACGAGCAGTACTTC; cdr3_aa: CASRPGTSGWHYEQYF; d_call: TRBD2; clone_size: .; v_call: TRBV28; j_call: TRBJ2-7
cdr3_nt: TGTGCCAGTAGTATTGTGCGGACCCGGGGGCAGCCCCAGCATTTT; cdr3_aa: CASSIVRTRGQPQHF; d_call: .; clone_size: .; v_call: TRBV19; j_call: TRBJ1-5
cdr3_nt: TGTGCCAGCAGTTTAGCTATCGGACTACTTTTCGGCTACACCTTC; cdr3_aa: CASSLAIGLLFGYTF; d_call: .; clone_size: once; v_call: TRBV28; j_call: TRBJ1-2